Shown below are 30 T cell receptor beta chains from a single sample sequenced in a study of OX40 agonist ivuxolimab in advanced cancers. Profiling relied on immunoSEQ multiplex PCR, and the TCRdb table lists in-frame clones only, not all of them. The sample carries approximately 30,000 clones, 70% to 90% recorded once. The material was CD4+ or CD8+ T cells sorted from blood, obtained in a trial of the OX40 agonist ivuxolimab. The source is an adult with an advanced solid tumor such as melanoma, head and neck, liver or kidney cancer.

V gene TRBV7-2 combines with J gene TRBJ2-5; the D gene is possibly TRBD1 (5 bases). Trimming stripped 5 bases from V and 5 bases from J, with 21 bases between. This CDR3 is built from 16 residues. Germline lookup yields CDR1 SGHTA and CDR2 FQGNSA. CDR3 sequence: CASSHPPDSPRETQYF. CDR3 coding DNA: TGTGCCAGCAGCCATCCTCCCGACAGTCCCCGGGAGACCCAGTACTTC.

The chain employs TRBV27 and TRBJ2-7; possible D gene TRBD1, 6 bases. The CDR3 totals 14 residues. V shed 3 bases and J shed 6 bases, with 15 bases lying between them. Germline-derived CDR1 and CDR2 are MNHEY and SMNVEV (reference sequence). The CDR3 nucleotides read TGTGCCAGCAGTTTTATTTATCTAGGGGGCGAGCAGTACTTC. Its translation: CASSFIYLGGEQYF.

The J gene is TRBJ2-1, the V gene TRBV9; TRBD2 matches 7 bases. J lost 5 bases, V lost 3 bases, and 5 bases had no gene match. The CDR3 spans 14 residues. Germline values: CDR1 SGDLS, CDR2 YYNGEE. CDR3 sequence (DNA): TGTGCCAGCAGCGGCCCGGGAGGTGACAATGAGCAGTTCTTC. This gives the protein CASSGPGGDNEQFF. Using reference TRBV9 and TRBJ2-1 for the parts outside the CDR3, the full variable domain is DSGVTQTPKHLITATGQRVTLRCSPRSGDLSVYWYQQSLDQGLQFLIQYYNGEERAKGNILERFSAQQFPDLHSELNLSSLELGDSALYFCASSGPGGDNEQFFGPGTRLTVL.

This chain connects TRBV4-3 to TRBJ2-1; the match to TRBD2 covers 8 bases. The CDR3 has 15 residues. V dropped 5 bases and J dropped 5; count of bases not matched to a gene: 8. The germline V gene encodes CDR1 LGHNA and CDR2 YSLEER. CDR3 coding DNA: TGCGCCAGCAGCGAGGGACTAGTTGCGAACAATGAGCAGTTCTTC. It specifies CASSEGLVANNEQFF.

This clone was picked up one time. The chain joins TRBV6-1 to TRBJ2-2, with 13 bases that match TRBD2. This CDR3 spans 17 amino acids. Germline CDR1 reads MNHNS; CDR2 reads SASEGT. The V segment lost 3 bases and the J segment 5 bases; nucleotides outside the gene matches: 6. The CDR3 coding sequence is TGTGCCAGCAGTGACGGACTAGCGGGAGTGATGACCGGGGAGCTGTTTTTT. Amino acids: CASSDGLAGVMTGELFF.

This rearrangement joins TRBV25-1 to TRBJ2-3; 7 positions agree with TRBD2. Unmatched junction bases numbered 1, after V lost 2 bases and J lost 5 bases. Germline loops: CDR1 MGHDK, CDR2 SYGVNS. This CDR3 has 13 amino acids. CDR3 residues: CASSEPSGDTQYF. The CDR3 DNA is TGTGCCAGCAGTGAACCTAGCGGAGATACGCAGTATTTT.

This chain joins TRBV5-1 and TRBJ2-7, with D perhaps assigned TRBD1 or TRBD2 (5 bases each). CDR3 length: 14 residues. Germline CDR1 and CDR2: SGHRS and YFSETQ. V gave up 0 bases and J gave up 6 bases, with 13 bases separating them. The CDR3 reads CASSLGGTYGEQYF. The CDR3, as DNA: TGCGCCAGCAGCTTGGGGGGGACCTATGGCGAGCAGTACTTC. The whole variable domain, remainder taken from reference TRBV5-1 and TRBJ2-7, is KAGVTQTPRYLIKTRGQQVTLSCSPISGHRSVSWYQQTPGQGLQFLFEYFSETQRNKGNFPGRFSGRQFSNSRSEMNVSTLELGDSALYLCASSLGGTYGEQYFGPGTRLTVT.

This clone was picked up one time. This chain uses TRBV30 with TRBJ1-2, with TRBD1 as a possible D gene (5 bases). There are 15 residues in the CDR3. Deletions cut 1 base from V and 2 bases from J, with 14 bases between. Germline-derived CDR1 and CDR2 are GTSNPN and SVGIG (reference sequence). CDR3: CAWSGGINLNYGYTF. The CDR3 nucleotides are TGTGCCTGGAGTGGGGGGATTAACCTAAACTATGGCTACACCTTC.

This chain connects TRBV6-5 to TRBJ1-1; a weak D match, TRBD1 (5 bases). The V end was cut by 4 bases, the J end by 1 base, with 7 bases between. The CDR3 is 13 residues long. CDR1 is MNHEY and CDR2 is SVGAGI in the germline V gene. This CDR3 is CASSFGQNTEAFF. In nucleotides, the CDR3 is TGTGCCAGCAGTTTCGGACAGAACACTGAAGCTTTCTTT.

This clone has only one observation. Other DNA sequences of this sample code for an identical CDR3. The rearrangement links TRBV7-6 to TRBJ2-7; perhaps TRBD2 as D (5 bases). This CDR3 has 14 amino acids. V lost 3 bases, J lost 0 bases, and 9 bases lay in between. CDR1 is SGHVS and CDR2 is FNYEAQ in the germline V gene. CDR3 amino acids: CASSFPAASYEQYF. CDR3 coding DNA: TGTGCCAGCAGCTTCCCAGCGGCCTCCTACGAGCAGTACTTC. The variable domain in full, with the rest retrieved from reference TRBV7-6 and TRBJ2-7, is GAGVSQSPRYKVTKRGQDVALRCDPISGHVSLYWYRQALGQGPEFLTYFNYEAQQDKSGLPNDRFSAERPEGSISTLTIQRTEQRDSAMYRCASSFPAASYEQYFGPGTRLTVT.

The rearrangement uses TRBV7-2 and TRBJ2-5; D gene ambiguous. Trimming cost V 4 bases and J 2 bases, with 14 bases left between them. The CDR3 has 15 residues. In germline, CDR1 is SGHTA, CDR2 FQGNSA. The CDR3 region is CASSSIKGLQETQYF. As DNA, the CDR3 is TGTGCCAGCAGCTCCATCAAAGGGTTACAAGAGACCCAGTACTTC.

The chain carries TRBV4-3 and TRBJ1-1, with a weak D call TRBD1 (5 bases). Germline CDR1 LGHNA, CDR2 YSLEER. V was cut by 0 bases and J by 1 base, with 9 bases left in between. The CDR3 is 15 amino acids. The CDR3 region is CASSQDQGTNTEAFF. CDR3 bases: TGCGCCAGCAGCCAAGATCAGGGAACGAACACTGAAGCTTTCTTT.

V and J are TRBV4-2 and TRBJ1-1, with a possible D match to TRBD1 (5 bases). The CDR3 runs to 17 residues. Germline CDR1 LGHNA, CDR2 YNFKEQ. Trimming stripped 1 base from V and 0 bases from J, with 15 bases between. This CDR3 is CASSQVEGDYMNTEAFF. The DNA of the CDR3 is TGTGCCAGCAGCCAAGTGGAAGGGGACTACATGAACACTGAAGCTTTCTTT.

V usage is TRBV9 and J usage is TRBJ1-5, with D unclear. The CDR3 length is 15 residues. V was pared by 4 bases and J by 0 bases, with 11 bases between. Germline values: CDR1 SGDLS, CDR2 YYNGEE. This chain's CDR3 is CASSPEGSSNQPQHF. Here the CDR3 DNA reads TGTGCCAGCAGCCCTGAGGGTTCTAGCAATCAGCCCCAGCATTTT. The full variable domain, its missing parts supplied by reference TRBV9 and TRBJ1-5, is DSGVTQTPKHLITATGQRVTLRCSPRSGDLSVYWYQQSLDQGLQFLIQYYNGEERAKGNILERFSAQQFPDLHSELNLSSLELGDSALYFCASSPEGSSNQPQHFGDGTRLSIL.

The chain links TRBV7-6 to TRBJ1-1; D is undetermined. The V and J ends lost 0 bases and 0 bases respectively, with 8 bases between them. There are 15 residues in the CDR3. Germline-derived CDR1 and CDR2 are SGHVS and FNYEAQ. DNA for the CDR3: TGTGCCAGCAGCTTAGCGTATCCGATGAACACTGAAGCTTTCTTT. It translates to CASSLAYPMNTEAFF.

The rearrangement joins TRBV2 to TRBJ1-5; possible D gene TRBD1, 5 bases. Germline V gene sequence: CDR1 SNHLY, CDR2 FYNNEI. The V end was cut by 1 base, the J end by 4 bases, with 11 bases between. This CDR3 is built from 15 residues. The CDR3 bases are TGTGCCAGCAGTGAAGGCAGGGCAACAAATCAGCCCCAGCATTTT. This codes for CASSEGRATNQPQHF.

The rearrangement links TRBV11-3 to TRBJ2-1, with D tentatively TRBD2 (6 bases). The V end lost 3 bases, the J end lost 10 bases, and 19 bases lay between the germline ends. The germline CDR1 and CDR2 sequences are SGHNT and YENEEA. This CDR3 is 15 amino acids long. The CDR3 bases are TGTGCCAGCAGCTTGGGGACTCCCAATTCGCCCGAGCAGTTCTTC. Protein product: CASSLGTPNSPEQFF.

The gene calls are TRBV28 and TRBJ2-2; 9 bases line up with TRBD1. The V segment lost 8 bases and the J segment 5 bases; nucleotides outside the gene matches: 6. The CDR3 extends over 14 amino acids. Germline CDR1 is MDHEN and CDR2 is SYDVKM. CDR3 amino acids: CASAGTGITGELFF. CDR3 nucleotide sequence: TGTGCCAGCGCGGGGACAGGGATAACCGGGGAGCTGTTTTTT.

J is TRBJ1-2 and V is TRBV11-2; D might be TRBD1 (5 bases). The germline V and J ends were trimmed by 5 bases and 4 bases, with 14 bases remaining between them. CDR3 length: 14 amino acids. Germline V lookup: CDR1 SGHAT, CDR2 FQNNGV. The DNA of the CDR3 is TGTGCCAGCAGCCCCGCGGGGGATCCCTATGGCTACACCTTC. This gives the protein CASSPAGDPYGYTF.

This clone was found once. Here the CDR3 reads CASSPGGTSGLSGANVLTF. The DNA for the CDR3 is TGTGCCAGCAGCCCGGGTGGGACTAGCGGATTATCTGGGGCCAACGTCCTGACTTTC. The gene calls are TRBV5-4 and TRBJ2-6; 11 positions match TRBD2. V lost 4 bases and J lost 1; bases outside the gene matches: 10. The CDR3 contains 19 residues. Germline V lookup: CDR1 SGHNT, CDR2 YYREEE (reference sequence). The variable domain in full, completed from reference TRBV5-4 and TRBJ2-6, reads ETGVTQSPTHLIKTRGQQVTLRCSSQSGHNTVSWYQQALGQGPQFIFQYYREEENGRGNFPPRFSGLQFPNYSSELNVNALELDDSALYLCASSPGGTSGLSGANVLTFGAGSRLTVL.

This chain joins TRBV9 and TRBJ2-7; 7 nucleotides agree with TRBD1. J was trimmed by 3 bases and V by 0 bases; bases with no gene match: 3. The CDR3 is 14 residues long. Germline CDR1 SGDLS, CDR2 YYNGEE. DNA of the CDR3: TGTGCCAGCAGCGTAGCACAGGGGAGCTACGAGCAGTACTTC. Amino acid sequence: CASSVAQGSYEQYF.

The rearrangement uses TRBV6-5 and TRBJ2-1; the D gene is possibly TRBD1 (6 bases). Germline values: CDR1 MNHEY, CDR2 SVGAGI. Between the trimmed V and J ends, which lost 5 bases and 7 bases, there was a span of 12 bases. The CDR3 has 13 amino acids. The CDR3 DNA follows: TGTGCCAGCAGTACGACAGGTGGAAATGAGCAGTTCTTC. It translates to CASSTTGGNEQFF.

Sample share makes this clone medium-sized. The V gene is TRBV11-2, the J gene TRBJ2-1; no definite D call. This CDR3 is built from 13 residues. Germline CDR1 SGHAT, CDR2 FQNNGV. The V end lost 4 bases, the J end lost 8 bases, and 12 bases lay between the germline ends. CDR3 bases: TGTGCCAGCAGCTCGACCACTGGGGATGAGCAGTTCTTC. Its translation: CASSSTTGDEQFF.

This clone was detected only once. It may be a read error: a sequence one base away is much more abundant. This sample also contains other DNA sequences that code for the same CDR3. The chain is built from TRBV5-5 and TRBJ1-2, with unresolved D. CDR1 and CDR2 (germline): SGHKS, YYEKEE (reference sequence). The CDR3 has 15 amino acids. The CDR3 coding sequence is TGTGCCAGCAGCCTCAGTTACAACCGGTGGGATGGTTACACCTTC. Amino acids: CASSLSYNRWDGYTF.

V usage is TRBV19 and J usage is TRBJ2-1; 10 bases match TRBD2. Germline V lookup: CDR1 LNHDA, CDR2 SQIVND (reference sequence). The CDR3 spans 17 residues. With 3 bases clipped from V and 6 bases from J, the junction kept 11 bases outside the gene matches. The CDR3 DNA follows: TGTGCCAGTAGTATTAGTGGGGGACTAGCGAATTTCAATGAGCAGTTCTTC. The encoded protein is CASSISGGLANFNEQFF. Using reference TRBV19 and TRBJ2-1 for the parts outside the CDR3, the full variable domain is DGGITQSPKYLFRKEGQNVTLSCEQNLNHDAMYWYRQDPGQGLRLIYYSQIVNDFQKGDIAEGYSVSREKKESFPLTVTSAQKNPTAFYLCASSISGGLANFNEQFFGPGTRLTVL.

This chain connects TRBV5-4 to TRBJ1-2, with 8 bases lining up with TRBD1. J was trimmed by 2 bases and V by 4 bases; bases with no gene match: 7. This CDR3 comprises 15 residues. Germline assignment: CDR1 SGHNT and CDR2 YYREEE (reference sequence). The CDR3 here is CASSTTGEWNYGYTF. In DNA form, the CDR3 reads TGTGCCAGCAGCACGACAGGGGAATGGAACTATGGCTACACCTTC.

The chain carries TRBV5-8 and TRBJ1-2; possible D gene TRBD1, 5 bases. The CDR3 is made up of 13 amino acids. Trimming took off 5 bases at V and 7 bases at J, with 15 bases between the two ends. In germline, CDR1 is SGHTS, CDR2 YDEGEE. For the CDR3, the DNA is TGTGCCAGCAGTAGGGACCGGAGGGGTGGCTACACCTTC. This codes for CASSRDRRGGYTF.

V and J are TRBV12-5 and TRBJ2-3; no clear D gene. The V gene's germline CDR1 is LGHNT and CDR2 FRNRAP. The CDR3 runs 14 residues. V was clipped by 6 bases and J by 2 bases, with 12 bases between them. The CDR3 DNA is TGTGCTAGTGGCTCGGACGGATACACAGATACGCAGTATTTT. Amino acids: CASGSDGYTDTQYF.

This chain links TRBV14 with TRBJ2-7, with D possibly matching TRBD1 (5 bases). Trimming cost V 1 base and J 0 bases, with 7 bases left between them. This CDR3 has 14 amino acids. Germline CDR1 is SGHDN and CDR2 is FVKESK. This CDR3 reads CASSQVGVSYEQYF. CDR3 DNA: TGTGCCAGCAGCCAAGTAGGGGTCTCCTACGAGCAGTACTTC.

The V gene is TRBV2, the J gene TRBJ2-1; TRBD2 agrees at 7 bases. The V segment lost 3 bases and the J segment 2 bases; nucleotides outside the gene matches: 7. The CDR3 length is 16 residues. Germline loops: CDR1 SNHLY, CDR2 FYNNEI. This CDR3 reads CASSDKSLAAYNEQFF. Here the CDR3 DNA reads TGTGCCAGCAGTGATAAGAGCCTAGCGGCCTACAATGAGCAGTTCTTC. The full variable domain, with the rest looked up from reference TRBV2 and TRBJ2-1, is EPEVTQTPSHQVTQMGQEVILRCVPISNHLYFYWYRQILGQKVEFLVSFYNNEISEKSEIFDDQFSVERPDGSNFTLKIRSTKLEDSAMYFCASSDKSLAAYNEQFFGPGTRLTVL.